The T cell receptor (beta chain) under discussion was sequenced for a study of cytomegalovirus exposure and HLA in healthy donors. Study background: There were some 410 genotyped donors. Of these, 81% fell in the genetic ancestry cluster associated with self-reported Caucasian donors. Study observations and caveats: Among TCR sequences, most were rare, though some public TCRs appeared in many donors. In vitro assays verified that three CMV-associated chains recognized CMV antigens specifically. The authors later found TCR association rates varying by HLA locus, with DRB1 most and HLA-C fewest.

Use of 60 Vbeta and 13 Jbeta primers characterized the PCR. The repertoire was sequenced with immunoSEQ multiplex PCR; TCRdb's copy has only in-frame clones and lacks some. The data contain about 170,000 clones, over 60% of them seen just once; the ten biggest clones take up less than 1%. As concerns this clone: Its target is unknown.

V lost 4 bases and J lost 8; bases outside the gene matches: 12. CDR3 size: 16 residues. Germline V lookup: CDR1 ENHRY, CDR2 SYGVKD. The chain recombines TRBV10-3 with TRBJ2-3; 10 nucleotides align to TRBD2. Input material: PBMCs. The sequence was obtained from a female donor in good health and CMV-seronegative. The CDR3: CAISAAGGRPPGTQYF. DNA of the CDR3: TGTGCCATCAGTGCAGCGGGAGGGCGTCCGCCAGGTACGCAGTATTTT.